This note documents a single T cell receptor (beta chain) sequence. Its antigen is currently unknown. Its ends do not fully match the called genes, so a read error is possible. There are 13 residues in the CDR3. The germline V gene has CDR1 MNHEY and CDR2 SVGAGI. These data originate in a study of blood T cells in healthy people across ages. Study results and limitations: A strong correlation between TCR beta diversity and naive T cell percentage was seen.

Combining a sample-barcoded 5' primer with a J-beta primer mix, a second PCR ran for roughly 6 to 12 cycles. TCRdb recomputed calls from the 5' RACE reads with MiXCR, one row per CDR3 protein. Of around 820,000 distinct CDR3 sequences in the sample, around 25% were seen once. These data were also filed under a second study, of T cells of mothers and their children.

The sequenced material came from blood. The J gene is TRBJ2-7, the V gene TRBV6-5, with a weak D call TRBD2 (6 bases). This clonotype was obtained from a boy between 10 and 17 years old in good health. CDR3 bases: TGTGCCAGCAGGGTTAGCGGAACCTACGAGCGGTACTTC. Translated, it gives CASRVSGTYERYF.